This T cell receptor beta chain was recovered during a study of regulatory T cells in long-lasting Graves disease. Regarding time point: newly diagnosed GD, antithyroid drugs for less than 3 months. Generation of the TCR library employed RNA extracted from PBMCs. The CDR3 is made up of 13 amino acids. Germline CDR1 is SNHLY and CDR2 is FYNNEI. V dropped 2 bases and J dropped 1 base, with 6 bases sitting between them. The authors built TCR beta libraries using iRepertoire HTBI primers and Arm-PCR of CDR3 regions. TCRdb analysed the multiplex PCR reads with MiXCR anew, one entry per CDR3 protein. The repertoire consists of about 220,000 distinct CDR3 sequences, with roughly 18% occurring once and the leading ten covering approximately 12%. The same sample was also used in a study of T cells in Graves' hyperthyroidism and ophthalmopathy. This second report adds: Carried out on the TCR CDR3, a first-round RT-PCR used the HTBI primer set.

The source material was peripheral blood mononuclear cells (PBMCs), sampled at new diagnosis, from a patient treated with antithyroid drugs. The receptor was isolated from a woman aged 30 to 39 with Graves disease. V usage is TRBV2 and J usage is TRBJ2-7; D unresolved. The CDR3 nucleotides are TGTGCCAGCAGTGAAATAGATTCCTACGAGCAGTACTTC. This sequence encodes CASSEIDSYEQYF.